This T cell receptor beta chain appears in the sequencing data of a study of lymphopenia after photon versus proton radiotherapy. Notes on the study in general: Post-nadir diversity loss with photons came from oligoclonal expansion, particularly CD8+ Temra cells. Photon-treated patients lost naive T cells and TCR diversity; proton-treated stayed stable.

A word on this clone: Its antigen is as yet unknown.

Looked up from germline, CDR1 is SEHNR and CDR2 is FQNEAQ (reference sequence). Trimming took off 2 bases at V and 5 bases at J, with 12 bases between the two ends. The CDR3 contains 14 residues. The protocol was immunoSEQ multiplex PCR, while the TCRdb copy is restricted to in-frame clones and leaves out a portion. This table has more than 25,000 clones, 87% appearing once. This TCR derives from a woman aged 55-70 years with cholangiocarcinoma. Some clones in this sample may be carry-over from other donors' samples. Sample: peripheral blood, taken from a patient treated with proton-based radiotherapy. This rearrangement joins TRBV7-9 to TRBJ1-2; TRBD1 might be the D (5 bases). In DNA form, the CDR3 reads TGTGCCAGCAGCTTAAGTTTGGGGGATTATGGCTACACCTTC. Its translation: CASSLSLGDYGYTF.